Listed below are T cell receptor beta chains from one sample, sequenced in a study of memory B cells and T cells in multiple sclerosis. Their cognate antigens are unknown. TCRdb keeps only in-frame clones here, not all; method: immunoSEQ multiplex PCR. The sample has about 32,000 clones; 86% are singletons. The sample comprised PBMCs from blood kept in culture. The origin of the receptors is a human donor with multiple sclerosis. CDR3s include the opening cysteine and the closing phenylalanine or tryptophan. Each record gives: clone size, V gene, J gene, D gene, CDR3 protein, CDR3 DNA. A D gene is named only where the DNA matches it firmly. Where a row states a size, it is once, few, many or the class of an expanded clone; other rows omit it.

NA	TRBV28	TRBJ2-1	NA	CASSLGKNEQFF	TGTGCCAGCAGTTTGGGGAAAAATGAGCAGTTCTTC
NA	TRBV5-1	TRBJ2-1	TRBD1	CASSPLDRGSNEQFF	TGCGCCAGCAGCCCTTTAGACAGGGGCTCCAATGAGCAGTTCTTC
NA	TRBV10-3	TRBJ1-2	TRBD1	CAISEIRAGGTKVYGYTF	TGTGCCATCAGTGAAATAAGGGCAGGGGGCACTAAAGTATATGGCTACACCTTC
once	TRBV5-1	TRBJ1-4	TRBD1	CASSPGTGATNEKLFF	TGCGCCAGCAGCCCCGGGACAGGTGCAACTAATGAAAAACTGTTTTTT
NA	TRBV28	TRBJ1-1	TRBD1	CASRGGTGRTEAFF	TGTGCCAGCAGGGGTGGGACAGGGCGAACTGAAGCTTTCTTT
NA	TRBV9	TRBJ1-3	NA	CASSPPVISGNTIYF	TGTGCCAGCAGCCCACCAGTGATTTCTGGAAACACCATATATTTT
NA	TRBV5-4	TRBJ1-2	NA	CASSQRGGYTF	TGTGCCAGCAGCCAACGGGGGGGCTACACCTTC
NA	TRBV29-1	TRBJ2-1	NA	CSAESGSSNEQFF	TGCAGCGCCGAGAGCGGCAGTTCAAATGAGCAGTTCTTC
NA	TRBV6-1	TRBJ2-5	NA	CASSEWSRPVGAQYF	TGTGCCAGCAGTGAATGGAGTAGGCCCGTGGGGGCCCAGTACTTC
NA	TRBV27	TRBJ1-1	TRBD1	CATRSEGAPRLARRGTEAFF	TGTGCCACCCGTTCGGAGGGGGCGCCTAGGTTGGCCCGCCGGGGCACTGAAGCTTTCTTT
NA	TRBV28	TRBJ2-7	TRBD2	CASSPRLAGAYEQYF	TGTGCCAGCAGTCCCCGACTAGCGGGAGCCTACGAGCAGTACTTC
once	TRBV5-1	TRBJ2-1	TRBD2	CASSLKSSGVVTHEQFF	TGCGCCAGCAGCTTGAAGTCTAGCGGGGTAGTCACACATGAGCAGTTCTTC
NA	TRBV5-4	TRBJ1-2	NA	CASSSTGTLHYGYTF	TGTGCCAGCAGCTCTACCGGGACACTCCACTATGGCTACACCTTC
NA	TRBV5-4	TRBJ2-1	TRBD2	CASSARTSGSNEQFF	TGTGCCAGCAGCGCCCGGACTAGCGGGAGCAATGAGCAGTTCTTC
NA	TRBV27	TRBJ2-7	TRBD2	CASSSSGRRGDEQYF	TGTGCCAGCAGTTCTAGCGGGAGGCGGGGGGACGAGCAGTACTTC
NA	TRBV6-1	TRBJ1-3	TRBD1	CASRGTAGNTIYF	TGTGCCAGCAGGGGGACAGCTGGAAACACCATATATTTT
NA	TRBV28	TRBJ2-1	TRBD1	CASSSTGVGGDEQFF	TGTGCCAGCAGTTCTACAGGGGTTGGAGGAGATGAGCAGTTCTTC
NA	TRBV28	TRBJ1-4	NA	CASSFLGTPTNEKLFF	TGTGCCAGCAGTTTCCTAGGGACACCAACTAATGAAAAACTGTTTTTT
NA	TRBV7-2	TRBJ2-2	TRBD1	CASSFSRQGAGELFF	TGTGCCAGCAGCTTCTCAAGACAGGGGGCCGGGGAGCTGTTTTTT
NA	TRBV9	TRBJ1-5	NA	CASSADLGSNQPQHF	TGTGCCAGCAGCGCAGACTTGGGGAGCAATCAGCCCCAGCATTTT
NA	TRBV28	TRBJ2-5	NA	CASSFIETQYF	TGTGCCAGCAGTTTTATAGAGACCCAGTACTTC
few	TRBV5-6	TRBJ1-3	TRBD1	CASNMNTGGRNTIYF	TGTGCCAGCAACATGAACACAGGGGGACGAAACACCATATATTTT
few	TRBV5-4	TRBJ1-2	NA	CASSLSGREYGYTF	TGTGCCAGCAGCTTGTCAGGGCGGGAGTATGGCTACACCTTC
NA	TRBV7-2	TRBJ2-6	NA	CASSHRGGRFGANVLTF	TGTGCCAGCAGCCACAGGGGGGGACGTTTTGGGGCCAACGTCCTGACTTTC
NA	TRBV2	TRBJ1-4	NA	CASSPRGDVKKLFF	TGTGCCAGCAGCCCCCGGGGGGATGTTAAAAAACTGTTTTTT
few	TRBV27	TRBJ2-1	NA	CASSSLSSSYNEQFF	TGTGCCAGCAGTTCACTGTCCAGCTCCTACAATGAGCAGTTCTTC